This T cell receptor (beta chain) appears in the sequencing data of a study of early T cells in non-severe SARS-CoV-2 infection. The wider study: The authors sequenced bulk RNA from unsorted whole blood, leaving chains unpaired.

Trimming shortened V by 2 bases and J by 5 bases, and 10 bases separated the two germline ends. From germline, CDR1 is MGHDK and CDR2 SYGVNS. The CDR3 is 14 residues long. Unique molecular identifiers tagged individual cDNA molecules. TCRdb itself ran the 5' RACE reads through MiXCR, one entry per CDR3 protein. The data hold about 85,000 distinct CDR3 sequences, with approximately 14% observed a single time. This clonotype showed up just a few times. Its antigen is not identified. Whole-study results and caveats: Anti-spike CD8 responses were favored in VDJdb matching, and private and CD4 specificities were missed.

The gene calls are TRBV25-1 and TRBJ2-1; no reliable D call. The specimen sequenced was whole blood. The clonotype originates from an adult who was a healthcare worker with PCR-confirmed SARS-CoV-2 infection or an uninfected control (not recorded which). The CDR3 protein is CASSEVGSNNEQFF. CDR3 nucleotide sequence: TGTGCCAGCAGTGAAGTCGGCAGCAACAATGAGCAGTTCTTC.